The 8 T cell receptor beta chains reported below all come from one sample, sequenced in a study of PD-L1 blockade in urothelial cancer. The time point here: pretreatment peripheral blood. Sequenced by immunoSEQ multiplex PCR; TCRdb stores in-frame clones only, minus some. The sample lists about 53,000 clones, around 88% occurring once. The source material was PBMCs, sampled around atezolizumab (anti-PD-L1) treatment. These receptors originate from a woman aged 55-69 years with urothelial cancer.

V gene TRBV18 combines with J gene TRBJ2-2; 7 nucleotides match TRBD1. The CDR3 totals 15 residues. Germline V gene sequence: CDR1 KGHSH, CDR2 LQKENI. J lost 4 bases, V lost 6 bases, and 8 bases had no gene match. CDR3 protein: CASSPQGGTTGELFF. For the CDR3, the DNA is TGTGCCAGCTCCCCTCAAGGGGGCACCACCGGGGAGCTGTTTTTT.

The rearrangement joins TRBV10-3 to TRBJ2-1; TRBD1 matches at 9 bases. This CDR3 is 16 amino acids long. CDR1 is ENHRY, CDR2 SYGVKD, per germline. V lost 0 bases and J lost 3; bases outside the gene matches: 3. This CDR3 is CAISESTGGHYNEQFF. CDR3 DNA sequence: TGTGCCATCAGTGAGTCGACAGGGGGGCACTACAATGAGCAGTTCTTC.

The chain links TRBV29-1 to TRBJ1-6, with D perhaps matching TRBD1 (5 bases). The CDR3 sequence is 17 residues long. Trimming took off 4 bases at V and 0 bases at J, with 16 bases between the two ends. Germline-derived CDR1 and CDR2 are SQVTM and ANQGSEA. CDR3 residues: CSVALTGPSSYNSPLHF. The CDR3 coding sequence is TGCAGCGTTGCGCTCACAGGTCCAAGCTCCTATAATTCACCCCTCCACTTT.

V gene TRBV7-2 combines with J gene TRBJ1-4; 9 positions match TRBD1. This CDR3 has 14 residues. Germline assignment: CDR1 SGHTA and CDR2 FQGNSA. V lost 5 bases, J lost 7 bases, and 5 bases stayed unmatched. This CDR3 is CASSVGTGREKLFF. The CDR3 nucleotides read TGTGCCAGCAGCGTTGGGACAGGGCGTGAAAAACTGTTTTTT. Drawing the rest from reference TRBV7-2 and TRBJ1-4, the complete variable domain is GAGVSQSPSNKVTEKGKDVELRCDPISGHTALYWYRQSLGQGLEFLIYFQGNSAPDKSGLPSDRFSAERTGGSVSTLTIQRTQQEDSAVYLCASSVGTGREKLFFGSGTQLSVL.

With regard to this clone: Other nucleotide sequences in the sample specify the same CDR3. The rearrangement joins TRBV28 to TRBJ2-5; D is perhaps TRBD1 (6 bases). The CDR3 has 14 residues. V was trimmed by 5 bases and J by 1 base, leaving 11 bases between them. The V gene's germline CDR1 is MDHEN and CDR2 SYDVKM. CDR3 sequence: CASSLSDSQETQYF. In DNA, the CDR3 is TGTGCCAGCAGTCTCTCGGACAGCCAAGAGACCCAGTACTTC.

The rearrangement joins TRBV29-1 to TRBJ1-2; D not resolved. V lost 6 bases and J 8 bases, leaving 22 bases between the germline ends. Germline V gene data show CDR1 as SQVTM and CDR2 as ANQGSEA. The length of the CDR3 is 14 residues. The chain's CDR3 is CSVDRAAGSGGYTF. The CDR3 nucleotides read TGCAGCGTAGATCGGGCAGCGGGGTCGGGAGGCTACACCTTC. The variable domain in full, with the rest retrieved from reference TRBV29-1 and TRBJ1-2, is SAVISQKPSRDICQRGTSLTIQCQVDSQVTMMFWYRQQPGQSLTLIATANQGSEATYESGFVIDKFPISRPNLTFSTLTVSNMSPEDSSIYLCSVDRAAGSGGYTFGSGTRLTVV.

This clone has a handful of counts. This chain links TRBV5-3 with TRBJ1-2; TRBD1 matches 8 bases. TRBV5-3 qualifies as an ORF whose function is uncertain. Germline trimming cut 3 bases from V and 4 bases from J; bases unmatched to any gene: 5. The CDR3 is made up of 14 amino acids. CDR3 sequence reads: CARSSGTGLYGYTF. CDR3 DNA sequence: TGTGCCAGAAGCTCCGGGACAGGCCTCTATGGCTACACCTTC.

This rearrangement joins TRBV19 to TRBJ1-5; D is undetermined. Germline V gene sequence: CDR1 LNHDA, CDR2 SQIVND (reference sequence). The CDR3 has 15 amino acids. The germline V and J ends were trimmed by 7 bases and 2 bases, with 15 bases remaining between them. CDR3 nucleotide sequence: TGTGCCAGTACCGCGTGGCCACTAGGCAATCAGCCCCAGCATTTT. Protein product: CASTAWPLGNQPQHF.